This T cell receptor beta chain is drawn from a study of blood T cell repertoires in COVID-19. Whole-study context: Italy, Spain and the United States were the sources of the convalescent and acute COVID-19 samples. Sources were T cells, B-cell-depleted T cells, or PBMCs; the material itself was cDNA or gDNA.

Per the original methods: Amplified reference gene primers provided the basis for estimating nucleated cell counts. Measured with immunoSEQ multiplex PCR; TCRdb has only the in-frame clones, and not every one. V, J and clone size were drawn from that table, and D and trimming were deduced from the DNA. The sample consists of about 100,000 clones, more than 75% of them appearing once. Germline assignment: CDR1 SEHNR and CDR2 FQNEAQ (reference sequence). This CDR3 contains 15 residues. V shed 3 bases and J 8 bases; nucleotides not matched to a gene: 9. Sequenced material: peripheral blood. This rearrangement joins TRBV7-9 to TRBJ1-4; 7 nucleotides agree with TRBD1. The receptor was derived from a human donor in a cohort sampled during active COVID-19. CDR3 protein: CASSFLGQGGEKLFF. The CDR3 DNA follows: TGTGCCAGCAGCTTTTTGGGGCAGGGGGGCGAAAAACTGTTTTTT.